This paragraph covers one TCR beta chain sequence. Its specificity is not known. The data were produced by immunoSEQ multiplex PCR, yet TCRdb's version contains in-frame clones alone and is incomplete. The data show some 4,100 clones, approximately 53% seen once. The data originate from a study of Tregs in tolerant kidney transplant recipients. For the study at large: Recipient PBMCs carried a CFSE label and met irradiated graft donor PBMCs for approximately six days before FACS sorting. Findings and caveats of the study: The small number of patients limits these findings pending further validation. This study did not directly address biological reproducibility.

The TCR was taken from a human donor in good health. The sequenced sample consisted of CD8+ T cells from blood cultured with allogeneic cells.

CDR3 sequence (DNA): TGTGCCAGTAGTATCCTCTCAGAGGGAGTCGACGAGCAGTACTTC. This encodes CASSILSEGVDEQYF. The gene calls are TRBV19 and TRBJ2-7; a possible D gene is TRBD2 (5 bases). The germline gives CDR1 LNHDA, CDR2 SQIVND (reference sequence). The ends were cut back, 3 bases at V and 5 bases at J, with 17 bases in the middle. The CDR3 sequence is 15 residues long. Combining the CDR3 with reference TRBV19 and TRBJ2-7 gives the whole variable domain DGGITQSPKYLFRKEGQNVTLSCEQNLNHDAMYWYRQDPGQGLRLIYYSQIVNDFQKGDIAEGYSVSREKKESFPLTVTSAQKNPTAFYLCASSILSEGVDEQYFGPGTRLTVT.